The sequence of this TCR beta chain was determined in a study of blood T cells in healthy people across ages. CDR1 SGHVS and CDR2 FQNEAQ come from the germline V gene. V was trimmed by 5 bases and J by 2 bases, leaving 16 bases between them. The CDR3 consists of 15 residues. This clonotype has at least ten counts. A second PCR, run for about 7 to 11 cycles, used a sample-barcoded 5' primer plus a J-beta primer mix. TCRdb re-called the 5' RACE reads with MiXCR, one entry per CDR3 protein. The table has 1.5 million to 2 million distinct CDR3 sequences, about 39% seen once; the top ten hold about 23%. Sequencing was done on a sample of blood. This sequence was found in a human donor in good health. The V call is TRBV7-8, the J call TRBJ2-7; possibly TRBD2 for D (5 bases). CDR3 DNA: TGTGCCAGCAGCCTAGAGGGTATCACCCCCTACGAGCAGTACTTC. This gives the protein CASSLEGITPYEQYF.